This T cell receptor (beta chain) stems from a study of cytomegalovirus exposure and HLA in healthy donors. This CDR3 comprises 15 residues. In germline, CDR1 is SGHDT, CDR2 YYEEEE. The PCR had 60 Vbeta and 13 Jbeta primers. Sequencing was performed with immunoSEQ multiplex PCR; in TCRdb, only in-frame clones are kept and a portion is missing. The data hold about 88,000 clones, with 80% to 90% observed a single time. What was sequenced was PBMCs. This clonotype was obtained from a man between 18 and 35 years old in good health and CMV-seronegative. The chain has TRBV5-6 and TRBJ2-5, with D possibly matching TRBD2 (6 bases). The better agreement between TRBJ2-7 and the DNA end casts doubt on the J call. The CDR3, as DNA: TGTGCCAGCAGCTTGATGGGCGGGACTCCCTACGAGCAGTACTTC. This sequence encodes CASSLMGGTPYEQYF.